This TCR beta chain was recorded in a study of prognosis after radiotherapy for stage I lung cancer. Study summary: Non-small cell lung cancer patients at stage I were enrolled between April 2018 and early 2019. The tumors were adenocarcinoma in approximately twelve patients (squamous cell carcinoma in 7 or 8). Study-wide results and caveats: Some patients went on to develop distant metastases. Their Shannon entropy after stereotactic body radiation therapy was lower, and its change from baseline was also lower.

The CDR3 runs to 19 residues. The trim removed 4 bases at V and 2 bases at J, leaving 13 bases unmatched. Germline CDR1 and CDR2: MNHEY and SVGEGT. Two-round multiplex PCR, the amplification method, yielded TCR beta CDR3 from genomic DNA. TRBV and TRBJ genes each had their own specific primers in first-round PCR. Amplification in the second PCR round was performed with universal primers. TCRdb fed the multiplex PCR reads into MiXCR, producing one record per CDR3 protein. Here the sample spans roughly 26,000 distinct CDR3 sequences, about 30% being singletons. For this clonotype: Its antigen is undetermined. Given a much more abundant clone one base away, this may be a read error.

The sequences come from PBMCs, collected before or after stereotactic body radiation therapy (not recorded which). This sequence originates from a donor at least 50 years old with non-small cell lung cancer. This chain links TRBV6-2 or TRBV6-3 with TRBJ2-1, with 11 bases aligning to TRBD2. CDR3 sequence (DNA): TGTGCCAGCAGTTCCCTGACTAGCGGGGTGCCTTCTCCCTACAATGAGCAGTTCTTC. It encodes CASSSLTSGVPSPYNEQFF.